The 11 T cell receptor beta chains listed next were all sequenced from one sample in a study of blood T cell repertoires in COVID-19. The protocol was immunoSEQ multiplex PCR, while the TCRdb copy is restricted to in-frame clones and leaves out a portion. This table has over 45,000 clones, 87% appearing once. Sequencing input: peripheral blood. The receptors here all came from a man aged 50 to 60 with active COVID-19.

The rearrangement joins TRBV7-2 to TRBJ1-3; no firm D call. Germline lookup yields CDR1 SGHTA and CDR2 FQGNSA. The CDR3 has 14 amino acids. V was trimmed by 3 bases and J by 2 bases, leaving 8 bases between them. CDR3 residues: CASSFTLPGNTIYF. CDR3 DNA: TGTGCCAGCAGCTTCACATTGCCTGGAAACACCATATATTTT.

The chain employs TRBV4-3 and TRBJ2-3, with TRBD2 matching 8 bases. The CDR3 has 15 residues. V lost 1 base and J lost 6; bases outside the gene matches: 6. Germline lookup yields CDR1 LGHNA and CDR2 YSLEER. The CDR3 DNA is TGCGCCAGCAGCCAAGTGCCGGGGGGGCCGGATACGCAGTATTTT. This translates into CASSQVPGGPDTQYF.

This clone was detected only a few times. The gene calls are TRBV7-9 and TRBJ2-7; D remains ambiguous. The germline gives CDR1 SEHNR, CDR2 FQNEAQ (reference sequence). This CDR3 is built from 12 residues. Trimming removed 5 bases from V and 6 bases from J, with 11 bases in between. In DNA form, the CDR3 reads TGTGCCAGCAGCGGGCCTCCTGGCGAGCAGTACTTC. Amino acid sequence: CASSGPPGEQYF.

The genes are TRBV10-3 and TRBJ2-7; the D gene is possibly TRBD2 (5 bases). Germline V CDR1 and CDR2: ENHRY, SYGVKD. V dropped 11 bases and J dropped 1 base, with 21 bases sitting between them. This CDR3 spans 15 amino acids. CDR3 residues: CAPEGSLDQSYEQYF. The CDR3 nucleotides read TGTGCCCCTGAGGGAAGTCTTGATCAATCCTACGAGCAGTACTTC.

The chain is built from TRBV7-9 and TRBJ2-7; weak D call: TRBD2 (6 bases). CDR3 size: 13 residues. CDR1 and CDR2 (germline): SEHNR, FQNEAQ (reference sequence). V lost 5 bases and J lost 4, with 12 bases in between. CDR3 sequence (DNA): TGTGCCAGCAGCCGAGGGACTCCTTACGAGCAGTACTTC. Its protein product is CASSRGTPYEQYF.

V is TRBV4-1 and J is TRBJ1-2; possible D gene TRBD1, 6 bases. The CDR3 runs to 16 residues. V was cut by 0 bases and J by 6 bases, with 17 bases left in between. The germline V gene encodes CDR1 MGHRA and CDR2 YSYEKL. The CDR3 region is CASSQDQRGAVDGYTF. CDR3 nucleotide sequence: TGCGCCAGCAGCCAAGATCAGCGGGGGGCGGTCGATGGCTACACCTTC.

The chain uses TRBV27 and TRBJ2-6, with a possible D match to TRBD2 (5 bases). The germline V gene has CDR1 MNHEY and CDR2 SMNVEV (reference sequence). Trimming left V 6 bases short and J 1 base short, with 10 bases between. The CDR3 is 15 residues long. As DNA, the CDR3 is TGTGCCAGCAGCTTCGGGGAGTCTGGGGCCAACGTCCTGACTTTC. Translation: CASSFGESGANVLTF.

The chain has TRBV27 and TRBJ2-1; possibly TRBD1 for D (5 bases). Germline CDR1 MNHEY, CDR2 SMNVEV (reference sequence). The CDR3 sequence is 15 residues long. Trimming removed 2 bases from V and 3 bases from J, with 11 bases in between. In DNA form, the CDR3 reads TGTGCCAGCAGTTTAGCAGGGAACCTCTACAATGAGCAGTTCTTC. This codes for CASSLAGNLYNEQFF.

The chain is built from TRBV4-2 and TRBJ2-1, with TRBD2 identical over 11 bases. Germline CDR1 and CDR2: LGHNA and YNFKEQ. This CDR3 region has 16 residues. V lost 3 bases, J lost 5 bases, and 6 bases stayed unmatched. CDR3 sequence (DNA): TGTGCCAGCAGCCACCAACTAGCGGGAGTAAACAATGAGCAGTTCTTC. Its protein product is CASSHQLAGVNNEQFF.

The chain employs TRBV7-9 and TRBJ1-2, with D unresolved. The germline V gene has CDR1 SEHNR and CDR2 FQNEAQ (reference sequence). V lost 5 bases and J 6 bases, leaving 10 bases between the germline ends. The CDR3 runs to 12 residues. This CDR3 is CASSRLLDGYTF. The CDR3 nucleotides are TGTGCCAGCAGCCGACTTCTGGATGGCTACACCTTC.

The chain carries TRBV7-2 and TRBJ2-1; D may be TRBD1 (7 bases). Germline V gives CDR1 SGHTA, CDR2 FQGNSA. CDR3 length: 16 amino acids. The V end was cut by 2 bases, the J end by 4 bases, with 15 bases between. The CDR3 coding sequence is TGTGCCAGCAGCTTACAGGCGGGGACAGAGTACAATGAGCAGTTCTTC. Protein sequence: CASSLQAGTEYNEQFF.